Listed below are T cell receptor beta chains from one sample, sequenced in a study of immune characteristics of hereditary and idiopathic chronic pancreatitis. This table comes from immunoSEQ multiplex PCR, and its TCRdb copy is limited to in-frame clones, with some not included. Of some 660 clones in the sample, around 64% are singletons; the top ten hold roughly 25%. Material: pancreas tissue. The source is a human donor who was a deceased organ donor serving as a healthy control. Each CDR3 is given with its conserved first and last residue. The D gene is left open where the match is weak. The size entry is marked missing in some rows and otherwise reads once, few, many or a size class.

D: -; size: -; J: TRBJ2-1; V: TRBV18; DNA: TGTGCCAGCTCACCATGGGGGAATGAGCAGTTCTTC; CDR3: CASSPWGNEQFF
D: TRBD1; size: once; J: TRBJ2-1; V: TRBV7-3; DNA: TGTGCCAGCAGCAAGACAGGGGGCTACTACAATGAGCAGTTCTTC; CDR3: CASSKTGGYYNEQFF
D: TRBD2; size: once; J: TRBJ2-1; V: TRBV5-5; DNA: TGTGCCAGCAGCTTGTCGGCGGGAGGGGCCTACAATGAGCAGTTCTTC; CDR3: CASSLSAGGAYNEQFF
D: -; size: -; J: TRBJ2-5; V: TRBV5-1; DNA: TGCGCCAGCAGCTTTCTGGCGAAAGAGACCCAGTACTTC; CDR3: CASSFLAKETQYF
D: -; size: -; J: TRBJ2-2; V: TRBV6-5; DNA: TGTGCCAGCAGCCCCCCGAGGACCGGGGAGCTGTTTTTT; CDR3: CASSPPRTGELFF
D: TRBD1; size: -; J: TRBJ1-5; V: TRBV7-9; DNA: TGTGCCAGCAGCCCGGACAGGGACAATCAGCCCCAGCATTTT; CDR3: CASSPDRDNQPQHF
D: TRBD1; size: once; J: TRBJ1-4; V: TRBV7-2; DNA: TGTGCCAGCAGCTTAGATGGACAGGATAATGAAAAACTGTTTTTT; CDR3: CASSLDGQDNEKLFF
D: -; size: -; J: TRBJ2-1; V: TRBV24-1; DNA: TGTGCCACCAGTGATTCAGGGTCCGATGAGCAGTTCTTC; CDR3: CATSDSGSDEQFF
D: -; size: few; J: TRBJ1-6; V: TRBV27; DNA: TGTGCCAGCAGTTTTAATAGTGAATCACCCCTCCACTTT; CDR3: CASSFNSESPLHF
D: TRBD1; size: -; J: TRBJ2-1; V: TRBV28; DNA: TGTGCCAGCAGTACCCGACAGGGGGCTGCCAAGGGGCAGTTCTTC; CDR3: CASSTRQGAAKGQFF
D: TRBD1; size: few; J: TRBJ2-3; V: TRBV7-3; DNA: TGTGCCAGCAGCTCCCGACAGGGTGGCACAGATACGCAGTATTTT; CDR3: CASSSRQGGTDTQYF
D: -; size: -; J: TRBJ2-5; V: TRBV12-3/TRBV12-4; DNA: TGTGCCAGCAGTTTGCGCAGCCAAGAGACCCAGTACTTC; CDR3: CASSLRSQETQYF
D: TRBD1; size: -; J: TRBJ1-5; V: TRBV19; DNA: TGTGCCAGTAGTAAAGGGCCAGGGGGCGATCAGCCCCAGCATTTT; CDR3: CASSKGPGGDQPQHF
D: TRBD2; size: -; J: TRBJ2-2; V: TRBV25-1; DNA: TGTGCCAGCACGGGGGACTACTCGGCCGGGGAGCTGTTTTTT; CDR3: CASTGDYSAGELFF
D: TRBD2; size: -; J: TRBJ2-2; V: TRBV10-1; DNA: TGCGCCAGCAGTGTGAGTACCGGGACTAGCGGGAGGGGAACCGGGGAGCTGTTTTTT; CDR3: CASSVSTGTSGRGTGELFF
D: TRBD1; size: few; J: TRBJ1-2; V: TRBV6-6; DNA: TGTGCCAGCAAGAGACAGGGAGAGGATGGCTACACCTTC; CDR3: CASKRQGEDGYTF
D: -; size: -; J: TRBJ2-3; V: TRBV3-1/TRBV3-2; DNA: TGTGCCAGCAGCCAACACTCAGCTGATACGCAGTATTTT; CDR3: CASSQHSADTQYF
D: -; size: -; J: TRBJ1-5; V: TRBV12-3/TRBV12-4; DNA: TGTGCCAGCAGTTCGAACGACAATCAGCCCCAGCATTTT; CDR3: CASSSNDNQPQHF
D: -; size: -; J: TRBJ1-6; V: TRBV28; DNA: TGTGCCAGCAGTTTACGCCGGGTAGGGTTGAGATATAATTCACCCCTCCACTTT; CDR3: CASSLRRVGLRYNSPLHF
D: -; size: -; J: TRBJ1-5; V: TRBV7-8; DNA: TGTGCCAGCAGCCCTCGGGCCAGCATAGGGCCCCAGCATTTT; CDR3: CASSPRASIGPQHF
D: TRBD2; size: few; J: TRBJ2-3; V: TRBV7-3; DNA: TGTGCCAGCAGCTTAGCGGGAGGGACAGATACGCAGTATTTT; CDR3: CASSLAGGTDTQYF
D: TRBD1; size: -; J: TRBJ1-2; V: TRBV27; DNA: TGTGCCAGCAGTCAGGGACAGGGGACATCGGGTGGCTACACCTTC; CDR3: CASSQGQGTSGGYTF
D: -; size: -; J: TRBJ2-2; V: TRBV5-1; DNA: TGCGCCAGCAGCTTAACACCGCCGGGTCAGAACACCGGGGAGCTGTTTTTT; CDR3: CASSLTPPGQNTGELFF
D: TRBD1; size: -; J: TRBJ2-7; V: TRBV27; DNA: TGTGCCACCCGGGACAGCTCCTACGAGCAGTACTTC; CDR3: CATRDSSYEQYF
D: -; size: -; J: TRBJ2-1; V: TRBV5-1; DNA: TGCGCCAGCAGCTTGGAGGCAGGGTTCTCCTACAATGAGCAGTTCTTC; CDR3: CASSLEAGFSYNEQFF
D: -; size: -; J: TRBJ1-1; V: TRBV4-1; DNA: TGCGCCAGCAGCCTCTGGCTTCACACTGAAGCTTTCTTT; CDR3: CASSLWLHTEAFF
D: -; size: -; J: TRBJ2-1; V: TRBV5-1; DNA: TGCGCCAGCAGCTTGGCGGAGGTATCCTACAATGAGCAGTTCTTC; CDR3: CASSLAEVSYNEQFF
D: -; size: -; J: TRBJ1-1; V: TRBV12-3/TRBV12-4; DNA: TGTGCCAGCAGTTTGGGGATAGACACTGAAGCTTTCTTT; CDR3: CASSLGIDTEAFF
D: -; size: -; J: TRBJ2-3; V: TRBV25-1; DNA: TGTGCCAGCAGTGAATCCAGCATTTACGATACGCAGTATTTT; CDR3: CASSESSIYDTQYF
D: -; size: -; J: TRBJ2-7; V: TRBV7-9; DNA: TGTGCCAGCAGCTTATCATCTAGATATGACGAGCAGTACTTC; CDR3: CASSLSSRYDEQYF
D: TRBD1; size: -; J: TRBJ1-5; V: TRBV19; DNA: TGTGCCACTTGGACAGGGAATCAGCCCCAGCATTTT; CDR3: CATWTGNQPQHF
D: -; size: -; J: TRBJ1-1; V: TRBV19; DNA: TGTGCCAGTAGTCCTGGAGGGGTTAACACTGAAGCTTTCTTT; CDR3: CASSPGGVNTEAFF
D: TRBD2; size: -; J: TRBJ2-5; V: TRBV7-8; DNA: TGTGCCAGCAGTCTAGCTGGATTAGCGGGAGCCCAAGAGACCCAGTACTTC; CDR3: CASSLAGLAGAQETQYF
D: -; size: -; J: TRBJ2-7; V: TRBV5-1; DNA: TGCGCCAGCAGCTTGGCCCAAGCGGAGATATACGAGCAGTACTTC; CDR3: CASSLAQAEIYEQYF
D: -; size: -; J: TRBJ2-4; V: TRBV5-4; DNA: TGTGCCAGCAGCGCGGACAGGAGCGGGGCCAAAAACATTCAGTACTTC; CDR3: CASSADRSGAKNIQYF
D: -; size: -; J: TRBJ2-1; V: TRBV5-4; DNA: TGTGCCAGCAGTACCGGGACCCAGCAGTTCTTC; CDR3: CASSTGTQQFF
D: -; size: few; J: TRBJ2-5; V: TRBV2; DNA: TGTGCCAGCAGCCTAGTAGAAGAGACCCAGTACTTC; CDR3: CASSLVEETQYF
D: TRBD2; size: -; J: TRBJ2-7; V: TRBV7-9; DNA: TGTGCCAGCAGCCGGGAGGAGTACGAGCAGTACTTC; CDR3: CASSREEYEQYF
D: TRBD2; size: -; J: TRBJ2-5; V: TRBV7-8; DNA: TGTGCCAGCAGCTGGGGGGGACTAGCGGGAGTCCAAGAGACCCAGTACTTC; CDR3: CASSWGGLAGVQETQYF
D: -; size: -; J: TRBJ1-2; V: TRBV19; DNA: TGTGCCAGTAGTACCGGGGCCCTTGGCTACACCTTC; CDR3: CASSTGALGYTF
D: -; size: -; J: TRBJ2-2; V: TRBV18; DNA: TGTGCCAGCTCACCACCGAGTACACCCGGGGAGCTGTTTTTT; CDR3: CASSPPSTPGELFF